The text below deals with one T cell receptor beta chain. Antigen unknown. The record originates from a study of beta chain features in type 1 diabetes. About the study: The study examined around 99,000,000 sorted cells across all samples. Findings and limits, study-wide: Sequencing from cDNA could over-represent high-TCR-expressing cells. Patients with Type 1 diabetes showed moderately but significantly shorter TCRB CDR3s in all four CD4+ subsets. HLA influence on TCRB rearrangement stayed unresolved here.

Isolated RNA was reverse transcribed in full, so expressed TCRB transcripts were sequenced. Method: immunoSEQ multiplex PCR; TCRdb's copy keeps in-frame clones and lacks some. The data hold 160,000 or so clones, with 7% to 9.5% observed a single time. The CDR3 loop spans 15 amino acids. V gave up 5 bases and J gave up 8 bases; unmatched junction bases: 6. Germline assignment: CDR1 SGHNT and CDR2 YENEEA. The TCR sequence derives from a woman under 40 with type 1 diabetes. The gene calls are TRBV11-3 and TRBJ1-4; 12 nucleotides match TRBD1. Material for sequencing was central memory CD4+ T cells from blood. Written as DNA, the CDR3 is TGTGCCAGCAGCCAACGGGACAGGGGGCAGGAAAAACTGTTTTTT. Its protein product is CASSQRDRGQEKLFF.